This TCR beta chain appears in the sequencing data of a study of blood T cell repertoires in COVID-19. Per the original data handling: Nucleated cell number was recorded as an estimate derived from reference gene primer amplification. Assay: immunoSEQ multiplex PCR; the TCRdb copy retains only in-frame clones and omits some. V, J and clone size were drawn from that table, and D and trimming were deduced from the DNA. The table shows 200,000 to 250,000 clones, with 70% to 85% occurring only once. This CDR3 is built from 17 residues. Trimming took 3 bases from V and 0 from J, leaving 18 bases between them. Germline loops: CDR1 LGHNA, CDR2 YNFKEQ.

What was sequenced was peripheral blood. The origin of this receptor is an elderly woman with acute or convalescent COVID-19. The rearrangement joins TRBV4-2 to TRBJ2-7, with a possible D match to TRBD2 (6 bases). The CDR3 DNA reads TGTGCCAGCAGCCACGGATCAGGGCGGGGCCTCTCCTACGAGCAGTACTTC. Amino acids: CASSHGSGRGLSYEQYF.